The clone carrying this T cell receptor (beta chain) came up once. A much larger clonotype is one base distant, so this may be a read error. Germline-derived CDR1 and CDR2 are MDHEN and SYDVKM. CDR3 length: 14 residues. Trimming removed 7 bases at V and 7 bases at J, with 19 bases between. This sample is part of a study of human T cells and chemical hapten exposure. Time point defined: healthy volunteer bleed at 6 weeks. Total RNA came from unfractionated whole blood. The study used a library that attached unique molecular identifiers to individual cDNA molecules. TCRdb re-analysed the RACE reads in MiXCR, keeping a single row per CDR3 protein. The data show around 45,000 distinct CDR3 sequences, with about 3.7% seen just once and around 6% held by the top ten.

The specimen was whole blood. This TCR was sampled from a human donor in good health. Some clones in this sample may be carry-over from other donors' samples. V and J are TRBV28 and TRBJ1-2; weak D call: TRBD1 (6 bases). The CDR3 is CASTTGRGLCGYTF. CDR3 DNA sequence: TGTGCCAGCACCACCGGCCGGGGGCTCTGTGGCTACACCTTC.